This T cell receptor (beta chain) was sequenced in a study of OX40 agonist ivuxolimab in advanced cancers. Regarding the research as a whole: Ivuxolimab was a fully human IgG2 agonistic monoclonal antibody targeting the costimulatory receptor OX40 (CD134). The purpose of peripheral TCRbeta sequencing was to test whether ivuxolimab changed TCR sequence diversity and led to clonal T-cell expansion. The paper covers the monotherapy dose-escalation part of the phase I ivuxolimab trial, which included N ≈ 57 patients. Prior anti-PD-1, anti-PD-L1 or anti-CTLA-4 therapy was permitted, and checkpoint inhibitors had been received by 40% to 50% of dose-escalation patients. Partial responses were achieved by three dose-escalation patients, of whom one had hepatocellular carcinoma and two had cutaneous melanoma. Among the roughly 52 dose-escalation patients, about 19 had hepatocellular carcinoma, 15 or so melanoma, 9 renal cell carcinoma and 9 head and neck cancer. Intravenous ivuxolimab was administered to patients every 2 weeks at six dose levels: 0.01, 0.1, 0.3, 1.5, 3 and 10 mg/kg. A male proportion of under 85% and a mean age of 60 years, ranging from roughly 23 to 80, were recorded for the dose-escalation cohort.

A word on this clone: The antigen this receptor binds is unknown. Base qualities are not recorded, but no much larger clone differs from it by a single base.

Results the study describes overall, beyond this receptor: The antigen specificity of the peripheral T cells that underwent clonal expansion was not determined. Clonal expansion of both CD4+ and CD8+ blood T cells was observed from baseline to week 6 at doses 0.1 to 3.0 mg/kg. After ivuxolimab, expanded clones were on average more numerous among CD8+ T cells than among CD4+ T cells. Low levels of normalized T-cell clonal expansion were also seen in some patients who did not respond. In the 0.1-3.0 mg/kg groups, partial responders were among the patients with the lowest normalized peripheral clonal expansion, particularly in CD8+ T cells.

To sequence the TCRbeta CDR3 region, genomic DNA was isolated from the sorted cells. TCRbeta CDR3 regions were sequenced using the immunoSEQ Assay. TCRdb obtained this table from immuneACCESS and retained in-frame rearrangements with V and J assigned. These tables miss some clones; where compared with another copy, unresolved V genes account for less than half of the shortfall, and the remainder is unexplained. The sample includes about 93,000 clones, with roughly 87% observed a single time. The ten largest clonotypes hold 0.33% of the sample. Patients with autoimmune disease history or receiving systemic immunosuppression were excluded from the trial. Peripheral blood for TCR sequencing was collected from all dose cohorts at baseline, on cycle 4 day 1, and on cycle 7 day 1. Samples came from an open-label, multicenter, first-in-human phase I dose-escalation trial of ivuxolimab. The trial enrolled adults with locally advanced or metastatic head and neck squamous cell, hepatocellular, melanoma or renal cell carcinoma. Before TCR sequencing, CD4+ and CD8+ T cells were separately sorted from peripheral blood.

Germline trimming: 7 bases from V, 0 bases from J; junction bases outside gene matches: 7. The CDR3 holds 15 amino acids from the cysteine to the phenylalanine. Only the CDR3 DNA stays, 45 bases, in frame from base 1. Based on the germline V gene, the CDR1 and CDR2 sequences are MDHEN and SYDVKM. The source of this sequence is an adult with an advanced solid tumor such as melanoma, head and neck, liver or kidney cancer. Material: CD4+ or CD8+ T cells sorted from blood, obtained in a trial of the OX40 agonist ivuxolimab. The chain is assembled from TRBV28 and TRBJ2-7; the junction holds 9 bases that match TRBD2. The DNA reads TGTGCCAGCACTAATAGCGGGAGCGTCTCCTACGAGCAGTACTTC. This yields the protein CASTNSGSVSYEQYF. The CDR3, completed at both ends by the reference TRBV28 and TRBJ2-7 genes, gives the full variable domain DVKVTQSSRYLVKRTGEKVFLECVQDMDHENMFWYRQDPGLGLRLIYFSYDVKMKEKGDIPEGYSVSREKKERFSLILESASTNQTSMYLCASTNSGSVSYEQYFGPGTRLTVT.